Detailed here is one T cell receptor beta chain. The data originate from a study of beta chain features in type 1 diabetes. cDNA synthesis used the whole RNA isolate, giving expressed TCRB sequences. Profiling relied on immunoSEQ multiplex PCR, and the TCRdb table lists in-frame clones only, not all of them. The data contain 130,000 or so clones, about 10% of them seen just once; the ten biggest clones take up about 0.61%. This receptor was obtained from a man younger than 35 in good health. Input material: central memory CD4+ T cells from blood.

The CDR3, as DNA: TGTGCCAGTAGTATAGACCTGGGACAGGGTTTTGGGAATGAGCAGTTCTTC. Translation: CASSIDLGQGFGNEQFF. This sequence joins TRBV19 and TRBJ2-1; 9 positions match TRBD1. Trimming cost V 0 bases and J 7 bases; bases outside gene matches: 10. The germline gives CDR1 LNHDA, CDR2 SQIVND (reference sequence). The CDR3 contains 17 residues.